One and the same sample provided the 18 T cell receptor beta chains below, sequenced in a study of T cell responses to AZD1222 COVID-19 vaccine. Some clones are missing from TCRdb's copy, which holds only in-frame ones; the method was immunoSEQ multiplex PCR. The data show 65,000 to 80,000 clones, 92% seen once. The sequences come from peripheral blood, collected on day 0 of MenACWY control vaccination. These receptors were collected from an adult in good health.

V gene TRBV18 combines with J gene TRBJ2-3, with D possibly being TRBD1 or TRBD2 (6 bases each). The V gene lost 1 base and the J gene lost 6 bases, with 14 bases spanning the gap. Per germline, CDR1 KGHSH and CDR2 LQKENI. There are 15 residues in the CDR3. CDR3 residues: CASSPLGGPPDTQYF. The CDR3 DNA is TGTGCCAGCTCACCACTCGGGGGCCCTCCGGATACGCAGTATTTT.

The J gene is TRBJ1-6, the V gene TRBV2; D may be TRBD1 (5 bases). This CDR3 spans 13 amino acids. Trimming pared 2 bases from V and 13 bases from J, leaving 12 bases between. The V gene's germline CDR1 is SNHLY and CDR2 FYNNEI. CDR3 nucleotide sequence: TGTGCCAGCAGTGAATTTCAGGGAGGCCCCCTCCACTTT. Protein product: CASSEFQGGPLHF. Based on the CDR3 plus reference TRBV2 and TRBJ1-6, the full variable domain is EPEVTQTPSHQVTQMGQEVILRCVPISNHLYFYWYRQILGQKVEFLVSFYNNEISEKSEIFDDQFSVERPDGSNFTLKIRSTKLEDSAMYFCASSEFQGGPLHFGNGTRLTVT.

In nucleotides, the CDR3 is TGTGCCAGCAGGAGGGACAGGTCACATAGCAATCAGCCCCAGCATTTT. This translates into CASRRDRSHSNQPQHF. J is TRBJ1-5 and V is TRBV2; 8 bases match TRBD1. The germline V gene encodes CDR1 SNHLY and CDR2 FYNNEI. V lost 6 bases, J lost 0 bases, and 7 bases stayed unmatched. CDR3 length: 16 residues.

V and J are TRBV18 and TRBJ1-1, with D maybe TRBD1 (6 bases). This CDR3 spans 16 amino acids. The V gene's germline CDR1 is KGHSH and CDR2 LQKENI. V gave up 2 bases and J gave up 3 bases, with 16 bases separating them. CDR3 sequence reads: CASSPTTGGADTEAFF. DNA of the CDR3: TGTGCCAGCTCACCAACTACCGGGGGCGCTGACACTGAAGCTTTCTTT.

The chain couples TRBV2 to TRBJ2-7; D is unresolved. Germline V gene data show CDR1 as SNHLY and CDR2 as FYNNEI. This CDR3 is 11 amino acids long. CDR3 sequence: CASSDGWPLDV. The CDR3 region has the DNA TGTGCCAGCAGTGATGGGTGGCCCTTGGACGTC.

This clone has just one count. The genes are TRBV4-3 and TRBJ2-1, with D uncertain. The length of the CDR3 is 15 residues. The V end was cut by 4 bases, the J end by 0 bases, with 10 bases between. Germline V gene lookup returns CDR1 LGHNA and CDR2 YSLEER. The CDR3 loop is CASSPTANSYNEQFF. Written as DNA, the CDR3 is TGCGCCAGCAGCCCCACGGCAAACTCCTACAATGAGCAGTTCTTC.

This clone was observed once. CDR3 loop: CASSYTGGTNEKLFF. CDR3 sequence (DNA): TGTGCCAGCAGTTACACGGGGGGTACTAATGAAAAACTGTTTTTT. The chain joins TRBV6-5 to TRBJ1-4, with D perhaps TRBD1 (5 bases). The CDR3 extends over 15 amino acids. In germline, CDR1 is MNHEY, CDR2 SVGAGI. V was trimmed by 2 bases and J by 2 bases, leaving 9 bases between them.

The chain links TRBV3-1 (or the pseudogene TRBV3-2) to TRBJ1-2; 7 bases match TRBD1. The CDR3 runs to 13 residues. The V gene end was trimmed by 6 bases and the J gene end by 7 bases; junction bases not matched to a gene: 8. Germline V lookup: CDR1 LGHDT, CDR2 YNNKEL (reference sequence). The CDR3: CASSPGTAIGYTF. As DNA, the CDR3 is TGTGCCAGCAGTCCCGGGACAGCAATTGGCTACACCTTC.

The chain combines TRBV4-3 with TRBJ1-1; 8 bases map to TRBD1. Germline lookup yields CDR1 LGHNA and CDR2 YSLEER. The CDR3 length is 13 residues. The J segment lost 3 bases and the V segment lost 6 bases, leaving 3 bases of the junction unmatched. CDR3 amino acids: CASRLQGDTEAFF. CDR3 DNA: TGCGCCAGCAGGCTACAGGGGGACACTGAAGCTTTCTTT.

The V gene is TRBV27, the J gene TRBJ1-2; 9 bases match TRBD1. The CDR3 runs to 13 residues. Germline CDR1 reads MNHEY; CDR2 reads SMNVEV (reference sequence). J was trimmed by 6 bases and V by 4 bases; bases with no gene match: 3. The chain's CDR3 is CASSSDRGDGYTF. CDR3 DNA sequence: TGTGCCAGCAGTTCCGACAGGGGGGATGGCTACACCTTC.

The chain couples TRBV7-2 to TRBJ1-1; tentative D call: TRBD1 (5 bases). Germline values: CDR1 SGHTA, CDR2 FQGNSA. The CDR3 spans 12 residues. Trimming pared 5 bases from V and 8 bases from J, leaving 12 bases between. CDR3 protein: CASSLGALEAFF. CDR3 in DNA: TGTGCCAGCAGCCTCGGGGCCTTGGAAGCTTTCTTT.

The count of this clone is one. The rearrangement joins TRBV19 to TRBJ1-4; no clear D. The germline CDR1 and CDR2 sequences are LNHDA and SQIVND (reference sequence). This CDR3 spans 14 amino acids. V shed 5 bases and J shed 4 bases, with 11 bases lying between them. DNA of the CDR3: TGTGCCAGTAGTCCCCGACGTCTTAATGAAAAACTGTTTTTT. Its translation: CASSPRRLNEKLFF.

The J gene is TRBJ1-5, the V gene TRBV5-1, with TRBD1 as a possible D gene (6 bases). This CDR3 has 15 residues. Trimming removed 4 bases at V and 5 bases at J, with 16 bases between. CDR1 SGHRS and CDR2 YFSETQ come from the germline V gene. The CDR3 DNA follows: TGCGCCAGCAGCCCAGGGGTCCAGAGGGATCAGCCCCAGCATTTT. This codes for CASSPGVQRDQPQHF. Full variable domain (missing parts from reference TRBV5-1 and TRBJ1-5): KAGVTQTPRYLIKTRGQQVTLSCSPISGHRSVSWYQQTPGQGLQFLFEYFSETQRNKGNFPGRFSGRQFSNSRSEMNVSTLELGDSALYLCASSPGVQRDQPQHFGDGTRLSIL.

In its sample, this clone was seen once. V usage is TRBV24-1 and J usage is TRBJ2-3, with unresolved D. Trimming removed 4 bases at V and 5 bases at J, with 6 bases between. The CDR3 is 12 amino acids. The germline V gene encodes CDR1 KGHDR and CDR2 SFDVKD. The CDR3 DNA reads as TGTGCCACCAGTGACCTAGGAGATACGCAGTATTTT. Amino acid sequence: CATSDLGDTQYF.

The chain recombines TRBV5-1 with TRBJ2-2; D unresolved. The CDR3 covers 11 residues. Trimming shortened V by 2 bases and J by 6 bases, and 2 bases separated the two germline ends. Germline V gene data show CDR1 as SGHRS and CDR2 as YFSETQ. The CDR3 loop reads CASSLSGELFF. Written as DNA, the CDR3 is TGCGCCAGCAGCTTATCCGGGGAGCTGTTTTTT.

The chain carries TRBV19 and TRBJ1-1; D gene ambiguous. Germline-derived CDR1 and CDR2 are LNHDA and SQIVND (reference sequence). The CDR3 is 14 residues long. The V end lost 1 base, the J end lost 1 base, and 7 bases lay between the germline ends. CDR3 nucleotides: TGTGCCAGTAGTATAGGGACGGGGAACACTGAAGCTTTCTTT. The encoded protein is CASSIGTGNTEAFF.

This clone was seen only once. The V and J genes are TRBV28 and TRBJ1-4; D is perhaps TRBD1 (5 bases). The CDR3 has 15 residues. Germline loops: CDR1 MDHEN, CDR2 SYDVKM. V was cut by 3 bases and J by 7 bases, with 15 bases left in between. DNA for the CDR3: TGTGCCAGCAGTTTTTCAGGGTCTTATGGTGAAAAACTGTTTTTT. Translated, it gives CASSFSGSYGEKLFF.

The genes are TRBV19 and TRBJ1-4; D not certain. This CDR3 is 15 amino acids long. V lost 6 bases to trimming and J lost 5 bases, with 16 bases between them. Germline V gene sequence: CDR1 LNHDA, CDR2 SQIVND (reference sequence). DNA of the CDR3: TGTGCCAGTAGCCGCCCCAGGCAGGCGAATGAAAAACTGTTTTTT. Its protein product is CASSRPRQANEKLFF.